The next 16 T cell receptor beta chains were all read from a single sample in a study of cytomegalovirus exposure and HLA in healthy donors. Primers for the PCR totalled 60 Vbeta and 13 Jbeta. Clones were read by immunoSEQ multiplex PCR, and TCRdb kept only the in-frame ones, dropping some. The sample holds 70,000 or so clones; 75% to 90% are singletons and the top ten take approximately 1.9%. The sample consisted of PBMCs. These receptors all stem from a woman aged 25 to 39 in good health and CMV-seronegative.

Only one count was recorded for this clone. This chain links TRBV5-1 with TRBJ2-3; TRBD2 aligns across 8 bases. In germline, CDR1 is SGHRS, CDR2 YFSETQ. V trimming: 0 bases; J trimming: 6 bases; junction bases outside the gene matches: 9. CDR3 length: 16 residues. CDR3 loop: CASSLVLADQGDTQYF. The CDR3, as DNA: TGCGCCAGCAGCTTGGTACTAGCGGACCAGGGGGATACGCAGTATTTT.

The chain combines TRBV5-4 with TRBJ1-2, with D uncertain. The CDR3 covers 12 residues. Trimming stripped 0 bases from V and 8 bases from J, with 8 bases between. Germline CDR1 and CDR2: SGHNT and YYREEE (reference sequence). The CDR3, as DNA: TGTGCCAGCAGCTTGGACCAGGCGGGCTACACCTTC. As protein: CASSLDQAGYTF.

The chain links TRBV7-3 to TRBJ2-2; tentatively, D is TRBD2 (6 bases). V was clipped by 4 bases and J by 5 bases, with 17 bases between them. The CDR3 contains 16 residues. Germline CDR1 and CDR2: SGHTA and FQGTGA. In nucleotides, the CDR3 is TGTGCCAGCAGCTACCCAACGGGAGAGCTTACCGGGGAGCTGTTTTTT. Translating it yields CASSYPTGELTGELFF.

V and J are TRBV6-4 and TRBJ2-1; 9 nucleotides match TRBD1. This CDR3 is 15 amino acids long. Germline CDR1 reads MRHNA; CDR2 reads SNTAGT. J was trimmed by 8 bases and V by 0 bases; bases with no gene match: 5. The CDR3 DNA is TGTGCCAGCAGTGACTCGACAGGGGGAGGGGATGAGCAGTTCTTC. Protein sequence: CASSDSTGGGDEQFF.

This clone was observed a handful of times. The chain combines TRBV6-4 with TRBJ2-2; 9 nucleotides line up with TRBD1. The J segment lost 6 bases and the V segment lost 4 bases, leaving 0 bases of the junction unmatched. Germline V gene lookup returns CDR1 MRHNA and CDR2 SNTAGT. The CDR3 is 13 amino acids. This CDR3 reads CASSGQGAGELFF. The CDR3 region has the DNA TGTGCCAGCAGTGGACAGGGGGCCGGGGAGCTGTTTTTT.

J is TRBJ1-2 and V is TRBV6-5, with D possibly being TRBD1 (6 bases). Trimming removed 6 bases at V and 8 bases at J, with 13 bases between. The germline CDR1 and CDR2 sequences are MNHEY and SVGAGI. The CDR3 extends over 12 amino acids. CDR3 nucleotide sequence: TGTGCCAGCAGGGACAGTTCGTGGGGCTACACCTTC. Its translation: CASRDSSWGYTF.

This chain's CDR3 is CASSYNPGNEQFF. CDR3 coding DNA: TGTGCCAGCAGTTACAATCCCGGGAATGAGCAGTTCTTC. The chain has TRBV6-5 and TRBJ2-1; D remains unclear. Trimming pared 2 bases from V and 7 bases from J, leaving 9 bases between. CDR3 length: 13 amino acids. The germline V gene encodes CDR1 MNHEY and CDR2 SVGAGI.

This chain uses TRBV7-6 with TRBJ2-2, with TRBD2 matching over 10 bases. Germline CDR1 is SGHVS and CDR2 is FNYEAQ. V was clipped by 4 bases and J by 1 base; unmatched bases: 3. The CDR3 loop spans 16 amino acids. The CDR3 reads CASSSRTSGNTGELFF. The CDR3 DNA is TGTGCCAGCAGCTCCAGGACTAGCGGGAACACCGGGGAGCTGTTTTTT.

The rearrangement uses TRBV14 and TRBJ2-5; D possibly corresponds to TRBD2 (6 bases). The V end was cut by 4 bases, the J end by 1 base, with 19 bases between. There are 17 residues in the CDR3. Germline CDR1 and CDR2: SGHDN and FVKESK. CDR3 loop: CASSLPGLLGGQETQYF. The CDR3 coding sequence is TGTGCCAGCAGCCTTCCGGGACTCCTAGGAGGCCAAGAGACCCAGTACTTC.

The chain links TRBV6-5 to TRBJ1-2; 11 bases line up with TRBD1. Trimming at V came to 6 bases and at J to 3 bases, leaving 3 bases not matched to a gene. Germline V gene lookup returns CDR1 MNHEY and CDR2 SVGAGI. The CDR3 totals 14 residues. This CDR3 is CASRDRGHYYGYTF. Here the CDR3 DNA reads TGTGCCAGCAGGGACAGGGGGCACTACTATGGCTACACCTTC.

The J gene is TRBJ2-3, the V gene TRBV7-3; D not resolved. V was shortened by 5 bases and J by 2 bases, with 8 bases between the two germline ends. The CDR3 contains 13 residues. Germline V gives CDR1 SGHTA, CDR2 FQGTGA. CDR3 nucleotide sequence: TGTGCCAGCAGCCCATCAAACACAGATACGCAGTATTTT. Translation gives CASSPSNTDTQYF. Drawing the rest from reference TRBV7-3 and TRBJ2-3, the complete variable domain is GAGVSQTPSNKVTEKGKYVELRCDPISGHTALYWYRQSLGQGPEFLIYFQGTGAADDSGLPNDRFFAVRPEGSVSTLKIQRTERGDSAVYLCASSPSNTDTQYFGPGTRLTVL.

V usage is TRBV30 and J usage is TRBJ2-3; D possibly corresponds to TRBD2 (6 bases). The ends were cut back, 5 bases at V and 4 bases at J, with 13 bases in the middle. Per the germline V gene, CDR1 is GTSNPN and CDR2 is SVGIG (reference sequence). This CDR3 contains 13 residues. Here the CDR3 DNA reads TGTGCCTGGGGGGGAGGAAGGCCAGATACGCAGTATTTT. Amino acid sequence: CAWGGGRPDTQYF.

This clone was counted between two and nine times. CDR3 nucleotides: TGTGCCAGCAGTGGCGTAACAGGGGGTGGAGATACGCAGTATTTT. This translates into CASSGVTGGGDTQYF. The rearrangement joins TRBV6-1 to TRBJ2-3; 8 bases agree with TRBD1. The CDR3 sequence is 15 residues long. The germline gives CDR1 MNHNS, CDR2 SASEGT. V was pared by 4 bases and J by 5 bases, with 8 bases of the junction left unmatched.

The chain links TRBV11-2 to TRBJ2-3; TRBD2 matches 8 bases. This CDR3 is built from 14 residues. V gave up 7 bases and J gave up 4 bases; unmatched junction bases: 7. The germline V gene has CDR1 SGHAT and CDR2 FQNNGV. CDR3: CASTDTSGPDTQYF. In nucleotides, the CDR3 is TGTGCCAGCACCGATACTAGCGGCCCAGATACGCAGTATTTT. Full variable domain (remainder filled in from reference TRBV11-2 and TRBJ2-3): EAGVAQSPRYKIIEKRQSVAFWCNPISGHATLYWYQQILGQGPKLLIQFQNNGVVDDSQLPKDRFSAERLKGVDSTLKIQPAKLEDSAVYLCASTDTSGPDTQYFGPGTRLTVL.

The CDR3 region has the DNA TGTGCCAGCAGCCCAAGCAAGGGGGCCTCTGGAAACACCATATATTTT. Its protein product is CASSPSKGASGNTIYF. The chain recombines TRBV7-3 with TRBJ1-3, with 7 bases matching TRBD1. Germline V lookup: CDR1 SGHTA, CDR2 FQGTGA. After removal of 5 bases from V and 0 bases from J, the junction contained 7 bases not matched to a gene. This CDR3 region has 16 residues.

This chain links TRBV27 with TRBJ2-7; 7 positions match TRBD2. This CDR3 is built from 16 residues. With V trimmed by 5 bases and J by 0 bases, 10 bases remained unmatched. CDR1 is MNHEY and CDR2 is SMNVEV in the germline V gene (reference sequence). The CDR3 DNA reads TGTGCCAGCAGTCTCCGAGCGGGAACGGTCTCCTACGAGCAGTACTTC. Protein sequence: CASSLRAGTVSYEQYF.